This TCR beta chain was sequenced in a study of T cells in Graves' hyperthyroidism and ophthalmopathy. About the study: The initial diagnosis was the point when peripheral blood was collected, ahead of any treatment.

Unmatched junction bases numbered 11, after V lost 8 bases and J lost 4 bases. The CDR3 extends over 14 amino acids. Germline values: CDR1 LNHDA, CDR2 SQIVND (reference sequence). Findings and caveats of the study: Most clonotypes expanded in the thyroid (above 0.001) were also present in blood.

Thyroid ultrasound and orbital computed tomography, with clinical symptoms and serum thyroxine and TRAb, informed diagnoses. PBMCs stemmed from around 10 ml fresh peripheral blood. RNA transcripts were the template for amplifying TCR beta CDR3 regions. Primed by the HTBI set, a first-round RT-PCR was run on the TCR CDR3. TCRdb re-derived calls from the multiplex PCR reads in MiXCR, one entry per CDR3 protein. The data contain some 360,000 distinct CDR3 sequences, 15% to 20% of them seen just once; the ten biggest clones take up roughly a sixth. Remarks on this clonotype: Its antigen remains unidentified.

The TCR sequence derives from a woman aged 40 to 50 with Graves' ophthalmopathy. What was sequenced was blood. This chain uses TRBV19 with TRBJ2-7; 7 bases fit TRBD1. CDR3 in amino acids: CASRPRGQSYEQYF. As DNA, the CDR3 is TGTGCCAGTCGCCCCAGGGGACAGTCATACGAGCAGTACTTC.